This T cell receptor (beta chain) was recorded in a study of blood T cell repertoires in COVID-19. Only in-frame clones appear in the TCRdb table, and some are missing; sequencing was by immunoSEQ multiplex PCR. Altogether 200,000 to 250,000 clones are present, more than 85% being singletons, with the ten largest covering 1.6%. The germline V and J ends were trimmed by 5 bases and 3 bases, with 7 bases remaining between them. The length of the CDR3 is 12 residues. Resolution of symptoms, clearance, or two negative PCRs was present in recovered Cohort 3 donors. The material sequenced was PBMCs or T cells enriched from blood (not recorded which). The receptor was isolated from a woman aged 50 to 65 who had recovered from COVID-19. The chain links TRBV12-3 or TRBV12-4 to TRBJ2-5; a weak D match, TRBD1 (5 bases). CDR3 bases: TGTGCCAGCAGTGCCAGGGAAGAGACCCAGTACTTC. This encodes CASSAREETQYF.